The clone carrying this T cell receptor beta chain came up a few times. Its cognate antigen is unknown. One base away lies a much larger clone, so this may be a sequencing read error. The lymph nodes were axillary draining lymph nodes from breast cancer patients. This sample stems from a study of breast tumors, draining lymph nodes, adjacent tissues. Study outcomes and limitations: Tumor and nontumor repertoires were significantly more similar in luminal-like than in basal-like breast cancer. Data only fit, rather than demonstrated, lymph node origin of most tumor T cells. Tumors had less TCR diversity than lymph nodes, more than nontumor tissue.

TCRdb reprocessed the multiplex PCR reads with MiXCR, giving one entry per CDR3 protein. The sample lists approximately 130,000 distinct CDR3 sequences, approximately 20% occurring once. The source material was axillary lymph node tissue. This receptor was identified in a female donor with breast cancer. Some clones in this sample may be carry-over from other donors' samples.

CDR3 loop: CASSLVGDGQFF. As DNA, the CDR3 is TGTGCCAGCAGCTTAGTGGGGGATGGGCAGTTCTTC. This chain uses TRBV7-9 with TRBJ2-1; tentatively, D is TRBD1 or TRBD2 (5 bases each). CDR1 SEHNR and CDR2 FQNEAQ come from the germline V gene (reference sequence). The CDR3 totals 12 residues. V lost 1 base, J lost 12 bases, and 10 bases lay in between.